These T cell receptor beta chains were read from a single sample in a study of blood T cell repertoires in COVID-19. Measured with immunoSEQ multiplex PCR; TCRdb has only the in-frame clones, and not every one. The data hold some 130,000 clones, with roughly 80% observed a single time. Specimen: peripheral blood. All receptors derive from a woman aged 50 to 60 with acute or convalescent COVID-19. Both conserved end residues are part of each CDR3. D genes are given only for firm matches. Only some rows state a clone size, as once, few, many or a class for expanded clones.

V	D	J	size	DNA	CDR3
TRBV11-2	NA	TRBJ2-2	NA	TGTGCCAGCAGCTCCAGCGGAACCGGGGAGCTGTTTTTT	CASSSSGTGELFF
TRBV12-3/TRBV12-4	NA	TRBJ1-1	NA	TGTGCCAGCAGGGGACTGATGAACACTGAAGCTTTCTTT	CASRGLMNTEAFF
TRBV18	NA	TRBJ2-2	NA	TGTGCCAGCTCACCAGGGGCGCAGGCCGGGGAGCTGTTTTTT	CASSPGAQAGELFF
TRBV12-5	TRBD1	TRBJ1-2	NA	TGTGCTAGTGGTTTGGGGGGACAGGGTCGGTATGGCTACACCTTC	CASGLGGQGRYGYTF
TRBV10-3	TRBD1	TRBJ1-4	NA	TGTGCCATCAGCGGACAGGGGGCAGATGAAAAACTGTTTTTT	CAISGQGADEKLFF
TRBV30	NA	TRBJ1-2	NA	TGTGCCTGGAGTGTACAGCTCTTCAACTATGGCTACACCTTC	CAWSVQLFNYGYTF
TRBV19	TRBD2	TRBJ2-1	once	TGTGCCAGTAGTACGGGGGGGCATGGCAATGAGCAGTTCTTC	CASSTGGHGNEQFF
TRBV11-2	NA	TRBJ1-4	NA	TGTGCCAGCAGCTGGACCCTGGGAGAAAAGGAACTGTTTTTT	CASSWTLGEKELFF
TRBV4-1	NA	TRBJ1-2	NA	TGCGCCAGCAGCCAAGAAACAGAGTCAGGCTATGGCTACACCTTC	CASSQETESGYGYTF
TRBV6-1	TRBD2	TRBJ2-2	NA	TGTGCCAGCAGTGAAGGGGCGGGGGGTCCCACCGGGGAGCTGTTTTTT	CASSEGAGGPTGELFF
TRBV18	NA	TRBJ1-5	NA	TGTGCCAGCTCACCCGGTGGCAATCAGCCCCAGCATTTT	CASSPGGNQPQHF
TRBV5-4	TRBD2	TRBJ2-5	NA	TGTGCCAGCAGCTCCGTCGGGGGGGGCCAAGAGACCCAGTACTTC	CASSSVGGGQETQYF
TRBV7-8	TRBD1	TRBJ1-1	NA	TGTGCCAGCAGCTTAACTTTCGGACAGGAGAACACTGAAGCTTTCTTT	CASSLTFGQENTEAFF
TRBV13	TRBD2	TRBJ2-3	NA	TGTGCCAGCAGCTCTAGGACTAGCGGGGGGGCCATTGTCACAGATACGCAGTATTTT	CASSSRTSGGAIVTDTQYF
TRBV29-1	TRBD2	TRBJ2-1	NA	TGCAGCGTGCTAGCGGGGGTTGGTGAGCAGTTCTTC	CSVLAGVGEQFF
TRBV3-1/TRBV3-2	NA	TRBJ1-6	NA	TGTGCCAGCAGTTTCTCCAGGGCCCCGATTTATAATTCACCCCTCCACTTT	CASSFSRAPIYNSPLHF
TRBV7-8	TRBD2	TRBJ2-3	NA	TGTGCCAGCAGCCGCGTAGGGCGGGGGGGCACAGATACGCAGTATTTT	CASSRVGRGGTDTQYF
TRBV10-1	NA	TRBJ2-2	NA	TGCGCCGCACGTCAGGGAAGGGGGGAGCTGTTTTTT	CAARQGRGELFF
TRBV5-1	TRBD1	TRBJ2-3	few	TGCGCCAGCAGCCCGCGGACAGGGGAGTTAACAGATACGCAGTATTTT	CASSPRTGELTDTQYF
TRBV11-2	NA	TRBJ2-7	once	TGTGCCAGCAGCGCAGGGCGACAGGCCTACGAGCAGTACTTC	CASSAGRQAYEQYF
TRBV19	TRBD2	TRBJ2-3	NA	TGTGCCAGTAGTAAAACAGCTAGCGGGGTTACTAGCACAGATACGCAGTATTTT	CASSKTASGVTSTDTQYF
TRBV7-3	NA	TRBJ1-1	NA	TGTGCCAGCAGCTTAATGAGGGGAGGCACTGAAGCTTTCTTT	CASSLMRGGTEAFF
TRBV7-3	NA	TRBJ1-1	NA	TGTGCCAGCAGCTTACAGGGTGGCGGAGTGAACACTGAAGCTTTCTTT	CASSLQGGGVNTEAFF
TRBV20-1	TRBD1	TRBJ2-3	few	TGCAGTGCTTACAGGGGTGATACGCAGTATTTT	CSAYRGDTQYF
TRBV19	TRBD1	TRBJ1-1	NA	TGTGCCAGTAGTATTTGGTCGAGAGCGACAGGGCCACGGACTGAAGCTTTCTTT	CASSIWSRATGPRTEAFF
TRBV12-5	TRBD1	TRBJ1-1	NA	TGTGCTAGTGGTTTGGTACTACAGGGGCCCCAGGGCGCTTTCTTT	CASGLVLQGPQGAFF
TRBV11-2	NA	TRBJ2-7	NA	TGTGCCAGCAGCTTAGAAGCCGGGATCCCTTACTTC	CASSLEAGIPYF
TRBV11-2	NA	TRBJ2-2	NA	TGTGCCAGCAGCTGGGCGGGGCGTAGCGCCGGGGAGCTGTTTTTT	CASSWAGRSAGELFF
TRBV4-2	TRBD1	TRBJ2-7	NA	TGTGCCAGCAGTCATGGGAGGACAGGGAGAACCTACGAGCAGTACTTC	CASSHGRTGRTYEQYF
TRBV19	TRBD1	TRBJ2-7	NA	TGTGCCAGTAGTCCGGGACAGGAAGTTCAGCAGTACTTC	CASSPGQEVQQYF
TRBV19	TRBD1	TRBJ1-4	NA	TGTGCCAGTAGTCACCGGGACAGGGATGACGAAAAACTGTTTTTT	CASSHRDRDDEKLFF
TRBV7-9	NA	TRBJ2-1	NA	TGTGCCAGCAGCTTAGCGGGGGGTTATGAGCAGTTCTTC	CASSLAGGYEQFF
TRBV5-6	TRBD1	TRBJ1-5	once	TGTGCCAGCAGCCTCAGAGGGACAGGGGCATCACATCAGCCCCAGCATTTT	CASSLRGTGASHQPQHF
TRBV27	TRBD1	TRBJ2-6	once	TGTGCCAGCAATAGACAGGGCTTCTCTGGGGCCAACGTCCTGACTTTC	CASNRQGFSGANVLTF
TRBV6-2/TRBV6-3	TRBD1	TRBJ2-7	once	TGTGCCAGCAGTTACAGCCAGGACAGGGGGCTCGGCGAGCAGTACTTC	CASSYSQDRGLGEQYF
TRBV6-2/TRBV6-3	TRBD1	TRBJ2-1	NA	TGTGCCAGCAGTTACCAAACCGGACAGGGCCGAATCTACAATGAGCAGTTCTTC	CASSYQTGQGRIYNEQFF
TRBV7-9	TRBD1	TRBJ1-4	once	TGTGCCAGCAGCTTAGTCAGGGGGCCTAATGAAAAACTGTTTTTT	CASSLVRGPNEKLFF
TRBV27	NA	TRBJ1-1	NA	TGTGCCAGCAGTCAACAGGGAAGGACTGAAGCTTTCTTT	CASSQQGRTEAFF
TRBV13	NA	TRBJ1-1	NA	TGTGCCAGCAGCCCCATGGGACAAGGAATCATGAACACTGAAGCTTTCTTT	CASSPMGQGIMNTEAFF
TRBV27	NA	TRBJ1-5	few	TGTGCCAGCAGTTTAAAGCCGGGTCAGCCCCAGCATTTT	CASSLKPGQPQHF
TRBV27	NA	TRBJ2-7	NA	TGTGCCAGCAGTTTATTCCAGGGCGAGCAGTACTTC	CASSLFQGEQYF
TRBV4-1	NA	TRBJ1-4	few	TGCGCCAGCAGCCAAGTATTCGCTAATGAAAAACTGTTTTTT	CASSQVFANEKLFF
TRBV7-2	NA	TRBJ2-7	NA	TGTGCCAGCAGCCCTCGTACGGGGGGCTCGTACGAGCAGTACTTC	CASSPRTGGSYEQYF
TRBV6-1	NA	TRBJ1-2	NA	TGTGCCAGCAGTGACCAGGCTGGCTACACCTTC	CASSDQAGYTF
TRBV5-8	TRBD1	TRBJ1-2	NA	TGTGCCAGCAGCCCAATGCCGGGACAGGGGAACTATGGCTACACCTTC	CASSPMPGQGNYGYTF
TRBV28	NA	TRBJ1-1	NA	TGTGCCAGCAGCCCTCAAGAGTTAGAAGCTTTCTTT	CASSPQELEAFF
TRBV5-1	NA	TRBJ2-3	NA	TGCGCCAGCAGCTTGGATCCGACAGGAAGGGACACAGATACGCAGTATTTT	CASSLDPTGRDTDTQYF
TRBV18	NA	TRBJ1-1	once	TGTGCCAGCTCACCCGGGGGACTAAACACTGAAGCTTTCTTT	CASSPGGLNTEAFF
TRBV19	TRBD1	TRBJ2-1	few	TGTGCCAGTAGTGCAACAGGGGGAGTTAATGAGCAGTTCTTC	CASSATGGVNEQFF
TRBV9	TRBD1	TRBJ1-3	NA	TGTGCCAGCAGCGCGCGACAGGGGTTCGGTCCTGGAAACACCATATATTTT	CASSARQGFGPGNTIYF
TRBV2	TRBD1	TRBJ1-1	NA	TGTGCCAGCGGCGCCGGGACAGTCTTCAAGGTAGCTTTCTTT	CASGAGTVFKVAFF
TRBV6-1	NA	TRBJ2-7	NA	TGTGCCAGCAGTGAAATCGCAGGTCAAATATCCTACGAGCAGTACTTC	CASSEIAGQISYEQYF
TRBV6-5	TRBD1	TRBJ1-1	NA	TGTGCCAGCAGTTACCCAGGGGGGAACACTGAAGCTTTCTTT	CASSYPGGNTEAFF
TRBV6-1	NA	TRBJ1-5	NA	TGTGCCAGCAGTGAATGGGTAGCTAGCAATCAGCCCCAGCATTTT	CASSEWVASNQPQHF
TRBV18	NA	TRBJ2-2	once	TGTGCCAGCTCACCAACTCGACAGAACACCGGGGAGCTGTTTTTT	CASSPTRQNTGELFF